This TCR beta chain was sequenced for a study of blood T cell repertoires in COVID-19. Study overall: The United States, Italy and Spain were the sources of the acute and convalescent COVID-19 samples.

This CDR3 comprises 16 residues. Germline CDR1 and CDR2: SGHTA and FQGNSA. Between the trimmed V and J ends, which lost 6 bases and 1 base, there was a span of 19 bases. Profiled with immunoSEQ multiplex PCR; TCRdb holds only in-frame clones, not every one. The sample includes 350,000 to 450,000 clones, 85% seen only once; the top ten take roughly 3.9%. The receptor was isolated from a woman younger than 30 with acute or convalescent COVID-19. The chain joins TRBV7-2 to TRBJ2-7; maybe TRBD2 (6 bases). Source material: peripheral blood. Here the CDR3 reads CASSPRRAEGSYEQYF. CDR3 coding DNA: TGTGCCAGCAGTCCCAGAAGGGCGGAGGGGTCCTACGAGCAGTACTTC.